These T cell receptor beta chains were read from a single sample in a study of HIV-infected patients and healthy controls. TCRdb reprocessed the 5' RACE reads via MiXCR and lists one record per CDR3 protein. Here the sample spans 15,000 to 20,000 distinct CDR3 sequences, 8.5% to 9% being singletons. The sample in question was blood, obtained during antiretroviral therapy. These receptors were taken from an adult with HIV infection. CDR3s include the opening cysteine and the closing phenylalanine or tryptophan. A D gene is named only where the DNA matches it firmly. Clone size, where shown, is once, few, many, or a class for clones that have expanded.

clone_size	v_call	d_call	j_call	cdr3_aa	cdr3_nt
many	TRBV3-1	TRBD2	TRBJ2-4	CASSRSGGENIQYF	TGTGCCAGCAGCCGTAGCGGGGGCGAAAACATTCAGTACTTC
NA	TRBV29-1	NA	TRBJ1-2	CSVEVRVGQDLEYYGYTF	TGCAGCGTTGAAGTAAGGGTCGGGCAGGATCTAGAGTACTATGGCTACACCTTC
many	TRBV5-5	TRBD2	TRBJ2-5	CASSISGGAETQYF	TGTGCCAGCAGCATTAGCGGGGGGGCGGAGACCCAGTACTTC
many	TRBV29-1	NA	TRBJ2-2	CSVLRGIPGELFF	TGCAGCGTGCTCAGGGGTATTCCCGGGGAGCTGTTTTTT
many	TRBV7-2	TRBD1	TRBJ2-3	CASSLGDRGPDTQYF	TGTGCCAGCAGCTTAGGGGACAGGGGCCCAGATACGCAGTATTTT
many	TRBV30	NA	TRBJ2-3	CAWSGGSTDTQYF	TGTGCCTGGAGTGGCGGGAGCACAGATACGCAGTATTTT
many	TRBV15	NA	TRBJ2-5	CATSRDGGPETQYF	TGTGCCACCAGCAGAGATGGGGGACCAGAGACCCAGTACTTC
many	TRBV28	NA	TRBJ2-5	CASSFMETQYF	TGTGCCAGCAGTTTCATGGAGACCCAGTACTTC
many	TRBV3-1	NA	TRBJ2-2	CASSQPSNTGELFF	TGTGCCAGCAGCCAACCTTCGAACACCGGGGAGCTGTTTTTT
many	TRBV28	TRBD2	TRBJ2-2	CASSLGLAGGNGELFF	TGTGCCAGCAGTCTGGGACTAGCGGGAGGCAACGGGGAGCTGTTTTTT
many	TRBV5-6	NA	TRBJ2-3	CASSLEGAGTYTDTQYF	TGTGCCAGCAGCTTGGAAGGGGCAGGGACCTACACAGATACGCAGTATTTT
many	TRBV11-1	NA	TRBJ1-1	CASSQGTVNTEAFF	TGTGCCAGCAGCCAGGGGACGGTGAACACTGAAGCTTTCTTT
many	TRBV11-1	NA	TRBJ1-5	CASSSGHFNQPQHF	TGTGCCAGCAGCTCGGGACACTTCAATCAGCCCCAGCATTTT
NA	TRBV2	TRBD2	TRBJ2-5	CASSAGTSQETQYF	TGTGCCAGCAGTGCGGGGACTAGCCAAGAGACCCAGTACTTC
many	TRBV11-2	NA	TRBJ2-6	CASSLRDRRVLTF	TGTGCCAGCAGCTTACGGGACCGCAGGGTCCTGACTTTC
many	TRBV3-1	NA	TRBJ1-6	CASSQVYNSPLHF	TGTGCCAGCAGCCAAGTGTATAATTCACCCCTCCACTTT
many	TRBV6-5	TRBD1	TRBJ1-4	CASSYSGQGYEKLFF	TGTGCCAGCAGTTACTCAGGACAGGGATATGAAAAACTGTTTTTT
many	TRBV6-2/TRBV6-3	NA	TRBJ2-1	CASSSVGAGTSLNNEQFF	TGTGCCAGCAGTTCGGTAGGGGCCGGGACTTCCCTTAACAATGAGCAGTTCTTC
many	TRBV12-3/TRBV12-4	TRBD1	TRBJ1-5	CASSLQGNQPQHF	TGTGCCAGCAGCCTACAGGGGAATCAGCCCCAGCATTTT
many	TRBV4-1	TRBD2	TRBJ2-3	CASSQGGGSGSYTQYF	TGCGCCAGCAGCCAAGGCGGTGGTAGCGGGAGCTATACGCAGTATTTT
many	TRBV6-5	NA	TRBJ2-7	CASSIFSQYEQYF	TGTGCCAGCAGTATTTTCAGCCAATACGAGCAGTACTTC
many	TRBV11-3	NA	TRBJ2-1	CASSLDLGSYNEQFF	TGTGCCAGCAGCTTAGATTTGGGCTCCTACAATGAGCAGTTCTTC
many	TRBV5-1	TRBD1	TRBJ1-4	CASSVTGQGGEKLFF	TGCGCCAGCAGCGTAACCGGACAGGGGGGGGAAAAACTGTTTTTT
many	TRBV6-6	NA	TRBJ2-1	CASSYTLRDGPGNEQFF	TGTGCCAGCAGTTACACGCTTCGGGACGGACCAGGGAATGAGCAGTTCTTC
many	TRBV28	NA	TRBJ1-5	CASSLPGPLEPQHF	TGTGCCAGCAGTTTACCGGGCCCCCTAGAGCCCCAGCATTTT
few	TRBV13	TRBD1	TRBJ2-1	CASSSGQGTFYEQFF	TGTGCCAGCAGCTCGGGACAGGGTACTTTCTATGAGCAGTTCTTC
many	TRBV7-9	NA	TRBJ1-6	CASSLVQEGNSPLHF	TGTGCCAGCAGCTTAGTCCAGGAGGGGAATTCACCCCTCCACTTT
many	TRBV2	NA	TRBJ2-5	CASSESAQETQYF	TGTGCCAGCAGTGAGTCAGCCCAAGAGACCCAGTACTTC
NA	TRBV20-1	NA	TRBJ2-1	CSAAALANTGNEQFF	TGCAGTGCCGCCGCCCTAGCTAATACTGGCAATGAGCAGTTCTTC
NA	TRBV27	TRBD1	TRBJ1-5	CASSSGTGGSQPQHF	TGTGCCAGCAGTTCTGGGACAGGGGGCAGTCAGCCCCAGCATTTT
many	TRBV6-1	TRBD1	TRBJ1-3	CASRDRGENTIYF	TGTGCCAGCAGAGACAGGGGTGAAAACACCATATATTTT
many	TRBV24-1	TRBD2	TRBJ2-1	CATSDPDPGTSGSHDEQFF	TGTGCCACCAGTGATCCAGACCCTGGGACTAGCGGGAGTCATGATGAGCAGTTCTTC
many	TRBV14	TRBD1	TRBJ1-2	CASSQDRTGSGYTF	TGTGCCAGCAGCCAAGATAGGACAGGGAGTGGCTACACCTTC
many	TRBV27	NA	TRBJ2-5	CASRTVYQETQYF	TGTGCCAGCAGGACAGTGTACCAAGAGACCCAGTACTTC
many	TRBV13	NA	TRBJ1-2	CASSLVTNYGYTF	TGTGCCAGCAGCTTAGTGACTAACTATGGCTACACCTTC
NA	TRBV5-1	TRBD2	TRBJ2-3	CASSQRLLAGSTDTQYF	TGCGCCAGCAGCCAGCGCCTACTAGCGGGGTCCACAGATACGCAGTATTTT
NA	TRBV29-1	NA	TRBJ1-4	CSVGVQGGSEKLFF	TGCAGCGTTGGAGTCCAGGGTGGGAGTGAAAAACTGTTTTTT
many	TRBV20-1	NA	TRBJ1-6	CGLPTAGENSPLHF	TGCGGCCTTCCTACCGCAGGGGAAAATTCACCCCTCCACTTT
many	TRBV12-3/TRBV12-4	TRBD1	TRBJ1-1	CASNFGQGATEAFF	TGTGCCAGCAACTTCGGACAGGGGGCTACTGAAGCTTTCTTT
many	TRBV10-3	TRBD1	TRBJ2-7	CAITDRAFPYEQYF	TGTGCCATCACCGACAGGGCCTTCCCCTACGAGCAGTACTTC
many	TRBV3-1	NA	TRBJ1-2	CASSQDLVAVEGYTF	TGTGCCAGCAGCCAAGATCTTGTGGCAGTGGAAGGCTACACCTTC
many	TRBV2	TRBD1	TRBJ2-3	CASRGTGMSDTQYF	TGTGCCAGCAGGGGGACAGGGATGTCAGATACGCAGTATTTT
few	TRBV5-4	NA	TRBJ2-3	CASSGAPLTDTQYF	TGTGCCAGCAGCGGAGCGCCACTCACAGATACGCAGTATTTT
few	TRBV29-1	NA	TRBJ1-5	CSVEAGPGRPQHF	TGCAGCGTTGAAGCAGGTCCCGGAAGGCCCCAGCATTTT
few	TRBV6-5	TRBD2	TRBJ2-1	CASSPSGRIYNEQFF	TGTGCCAGCAGCCCCAGCGGGAGGATCTACAATGAGCAGTTCTTC